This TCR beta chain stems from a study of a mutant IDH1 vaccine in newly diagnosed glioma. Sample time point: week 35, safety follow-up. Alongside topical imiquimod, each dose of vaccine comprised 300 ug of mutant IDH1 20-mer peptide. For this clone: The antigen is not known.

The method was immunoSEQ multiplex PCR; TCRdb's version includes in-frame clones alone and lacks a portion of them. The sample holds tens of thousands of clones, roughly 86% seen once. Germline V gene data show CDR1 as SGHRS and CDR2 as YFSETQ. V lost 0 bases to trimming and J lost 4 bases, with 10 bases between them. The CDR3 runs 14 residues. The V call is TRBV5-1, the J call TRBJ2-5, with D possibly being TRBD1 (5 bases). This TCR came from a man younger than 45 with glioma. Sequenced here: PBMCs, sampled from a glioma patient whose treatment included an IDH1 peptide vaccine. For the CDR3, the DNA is TGCGCCAGCAGCTTGGCGCCAGGGCCAGAGACCCAGTACTTC. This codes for CASSLAPGPETQYF. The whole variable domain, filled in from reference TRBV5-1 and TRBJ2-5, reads KAGVTQTPRYLIKTRGQQVTLSCSPISGHRSVSWYQQTPGQGLQFLFEYFSETQRNKGNFPGRFSGRQFSNSRSEMNVSTLELGDSALYLCASSLAPGPETQYFGPGTRLLVL.